This entry concerns a single T cell receptor (beta chain). Its antigen is unidentified. This sample stems from a study of type 1 regulatory T cells. Background on the study: This in vitro CD4 product, T-allo10, is enriched for Tr1 cells and alloantigen-specific. Findings and limits, study-wide: Tr1 cells had a more restricted TCR repertoire than non-Tr1 cells.

Trimming stripped 0 bases from V and 3 bases from J, with 14 bases between. Germline loops: CDR1 LGHNA, CDR2 YNFKEQ. The CDR3 sequence is 16 residues long. Using its own MiXCR run on the reads, TCRdb lists one record per CDR3 protein. The table includes about 65,000 distinct CDR3 sequences, around 49% detected once. The sample consisted of cultured non-Tr1 T cells, either the whole culture or a sorted T cell fraction (not recorded which). V and J are TRBV4-2 and TRBJ1-2; D is ambiguous. This receptor was taken from a human donor in good health. The CDR3 region has the DNA TGTGCCAGCAGCCAAGAGGACTTCAAATACGACTATGGCTACACCTTC. The encoded protein is CASSQEDFKYDYGYTF.